This record looks at one T cell receptor (beta chain) sequence and its context. V was clipped by 2 bases and J by 0 bases; unmatched bases: 5. The germline V gene has CDR1 SGDLS and CDR2 YYNGEE. This CDR3 has 16 amino acids. Seattle's cohort entered during active infection and was followed longitudinally. This sample stems from a study of blood T cell repertoires in COVID-19. Study context: Spain, Italy and the United States supplied samples that represented acute and convalescent COVID-19.

Libraries were prepared by immunoSEQ multiplex PCR; TCRdb keeps only in-frame clonotypes and omits some of them. The sample has fewer than 200,000 clones, 81% seen once. This receptor was taken from a woman between 40 and 55 years old with COVID-19, enrolled during active disease. The chain uses TRBV9 and TRBJ2-7, with 10 bases fitting TRBD2. The sequencing sample was made of peripheral blood. The CDR3 nucleotides read TGTGCCAGCAGCGTTGGACTAGCGGAAAGCTCCTACGAGCAGTACTTC. Protein sequence: CASSVGLAESSYEQYF.